The subject of this entry is one T cell receptor beta chain. Its matching antigen is unknown. Germline CDR1 and CDR2: SGHAT and FQNNGV. Between the trimmed V and J ends, which lost 1 base and 8 bases, there was a span of 17 bases. This CDR3 comprises 15 residues. This sample was included in a study of cytomegalovirus exposure and HLA in healthy donors. Whole-study findings and limits: There were some public TCRs occurring in many donors, but most TCR sequences were rare. Testing in vitro showed a few CMV-associated chains specific for CMV antigens. The study put 150 or so TCR beta chains on its list as cytomegalovirus-associated.

The donors were members of the roughly 120-subject validation cohort (separate from the approximately 670-subject first cohort). The assay was immunoSEQ multiplex PCR, and TCRdb's table has in-frame clones only and misses some. The sample includes some 260,000 clones, about 90% of them seen just once. Specimen: PBMCs. The clonotype originates from a man younger than 35 in good health and CMV-seropositive. The chain joins TRBV11-2 to TRBJ1-1; a possible D gene is TRBD1 (6 bases). DNA of the CDR3: TGTGCCAGCAGCTTAGTTGACGGGGGCGTTAAGGAAGCTTTCTTT. Protein: CASSLVDGGVKEAFF.